The rows below give T cell receptor beta chains drawn from one sample of a study of cytomegalovirus exposure and HLA in healthy donors. Using immunoSEQ multiplex PCR, the repertoire was profiled, and TCRdb retains in-frame clones only, with some absent. This sample yields about 110,000 clones, of which 70% to 85% are seen a single time; roughly 3.7% belongs to the top ten. The sequenced sample was PBMCs. Source of these receptors: a man in his fifties or sixties in good health and CMV-seronegative. Both conserved end residues are part of each CDR3. Each record gives: V gene, J gene, CDR3 protein.

>TRBV19|TRBJ1-5
CASNQGAPTPLSPQHF
>TRBV11-2|TRBJ2-7
CASSLTRDRVYEQYF
>TRBV6-4|TRBJ2-2
CASSETGSTGELFF
>TRBV7-8|TRBJ2-2
CASSLGDINTGELFF
>TRBV2|TRBJ2-3
CASLQGTLSDTQYF
>TRBV7-7|TRBJ2-2
CASSPSGGRELFF
>TRBV29-1|TRBJ2-1
CSASGLAGGPSYNEQFF
>TRBV7-9|TRBJ2-1
CASSFRDSNNEQFF
>TRBV2|TRBJ1-6
CATTGYSYNSPLHF
>TRBV6-5|TRBJ1-5
CASSWDRDGQPQHF
>TRBV5-1|TRBJ1-4
CASSWDRANNEKLFF
>TRBV5-1|TRBJ1-3
CASSQGTGSGNTIYF
>TRBV7-2|TRBJ2-1
CASSLVLIEQFF
>TRBV4-3|TRBJ2-5
CASSQPGQRSDQYF
>TRBV19|TRBJ1-6
CASSMDRTGSSPLHF
>TRBV6-5|TRBJ2-2
CASQDDRAGTGELFF
>TRBV30|TRBJ1-2
CAWGRAGERYGYTF
>TRBV7-6|TRBJ2-6
CASSPLLGQGAGANVLTF
>TRBV13|TRBJ2-7
CASSLEGYSYEQYF
>TRBV7-7|TRBJ2-2
CASSLDRANTGELFF
>TRBV4-2|TRBJ2-5
CASSQDLQGQETQYF
>TRBV5-1|TRBJ1-6
CASSGGEEESPLHF
>TRBV5-5|TRBJ1-5
CASSLAPGQENQPQHF
>TRBV9|TRBJ1-6
CASSVSMGRSYNSPLHF
>TRBV7-2|TRBJ1-5
CASSLGQGGQPQHF
>TRBV18|TRBJ1-1
CASSPLSTENTEAFF
>TRBV19|TRBJ1-1
CASSIYPPQGARTEAFF
>TRBV13|TRBJ2-2
CASSAGDRDTGELFF
>TRBV29-1|TRBJ1-4
CSVLTGMIATNEKLFF
>TRBV19|TRBJ2-7
CASSTGQGEEQYF
>TRBV29-1|TRBJ2-3
CSAPPRGTDTQYF
>TRBV11-2|TRBJ1-1
CASSPRGQSEAFF
>TRBV6-4|TRBJ1-2
CASSKNPGQGDGYTF
>TRBV5-1|TRBJ1-5
CASSLGYSQPQHF
>TRBV28|TRBJ2-1
CASSSPTGGSYNEQFF
>TRBV2|TRBJ2-6
CASSDDWSGANVLTF
>TRBV7-2|TRBJ1-1
CASSLEQGSAFF
>TRBV6-5|TRBJ1-2
CASSYSHSRYGYTF
>TRBV12-5|TRBJ2-5
CASVDGGVEETQYF
>TRBV5-1|TRBJ2-1
CASSFGGDNEQFF
>TRBV7-2|TRBJ1-2
CASSTLGQYSYGYTF